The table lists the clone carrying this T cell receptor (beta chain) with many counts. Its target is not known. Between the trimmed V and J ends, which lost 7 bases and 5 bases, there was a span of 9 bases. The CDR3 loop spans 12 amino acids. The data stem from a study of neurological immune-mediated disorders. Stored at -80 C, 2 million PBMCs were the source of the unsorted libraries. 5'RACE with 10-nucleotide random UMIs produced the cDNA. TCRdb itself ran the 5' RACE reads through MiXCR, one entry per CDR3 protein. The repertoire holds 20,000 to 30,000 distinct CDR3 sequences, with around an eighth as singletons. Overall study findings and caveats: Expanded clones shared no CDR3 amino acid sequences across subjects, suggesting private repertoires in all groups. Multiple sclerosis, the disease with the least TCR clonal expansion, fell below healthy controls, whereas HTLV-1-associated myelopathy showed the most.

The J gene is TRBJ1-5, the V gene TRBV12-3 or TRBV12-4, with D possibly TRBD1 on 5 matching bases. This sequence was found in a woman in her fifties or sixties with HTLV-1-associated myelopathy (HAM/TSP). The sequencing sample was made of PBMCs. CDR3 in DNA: TGTGCCAGCATGGGCAGGGATCAGCCCCAGCATTTT. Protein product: CASMGRDQPQHF.